This T cell receptor beta chain emerged from a study of blood T cell repertoires in COVID-19. Study information: Samples representing acute and convalescent COVID-19 were sourced from the United States, Italy and Spain. The cDNA or gDNA used as material had been derived from T cells, B-cell-depleted T cells, or PBMCs.

The V segment lost 0 bases and the J segment 8 bases; nucleotides outside the gene matches: 4. This CDR3 comprises 15 residues. CDR1 SGHRS and CDR2 YFSETQ come from the germline V gene. In the original analysis: Amplifying reference gene primers gave estimates of nucleated cell counts. Sequencing was performed with immunoSEQ multiplex PCR; in TCRdb, only in-frame clones are kept and a portion is missing. V, J and clone size are those of that table, while D and trimming were read from the DNA. The data hold about 230,000 clones, with more than 70% observed a single time. This TCR came from a man aged 35-49 years with active or convalescent COVID-19. The sample was peripheral blood. This chain links TRBV5-1 with TRBJ1-4; TRBD1 agrees at 10 bases. The CDR3 DNA sequence: TGCGCCAGCAGCTTGGCGGGACAGGGGAGGGAAAAACTGTTTTTT. Its translation is CASSLAGQGREKLFF.